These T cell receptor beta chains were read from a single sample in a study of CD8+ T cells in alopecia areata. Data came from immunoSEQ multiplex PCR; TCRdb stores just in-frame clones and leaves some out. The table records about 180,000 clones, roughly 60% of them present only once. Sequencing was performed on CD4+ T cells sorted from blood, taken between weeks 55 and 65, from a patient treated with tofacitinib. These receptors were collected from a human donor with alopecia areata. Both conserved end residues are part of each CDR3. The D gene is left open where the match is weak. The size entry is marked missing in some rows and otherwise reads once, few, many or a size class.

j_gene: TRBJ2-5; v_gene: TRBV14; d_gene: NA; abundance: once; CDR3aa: CASSHSGTQYF; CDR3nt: TGTGCCAGCAGCCACAGTGGGACCCAGTACTTC
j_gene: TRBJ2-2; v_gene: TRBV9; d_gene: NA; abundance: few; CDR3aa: CASSVSGTGELFF; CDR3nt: TGTGCCAGCAGCGTGTCCGGCACCGGGGAGCTGTTTTTT
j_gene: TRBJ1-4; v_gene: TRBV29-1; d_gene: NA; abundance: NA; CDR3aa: CSVQGINNEKLFF; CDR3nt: TGCAGCGTCCAAGGGATAAACAATGAAAAACTGTTTTTT
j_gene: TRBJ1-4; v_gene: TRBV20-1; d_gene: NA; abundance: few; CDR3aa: CSALQEKLFF; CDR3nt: TGCAGTGCCCTCCAGGAAAAACTGTTTTTT
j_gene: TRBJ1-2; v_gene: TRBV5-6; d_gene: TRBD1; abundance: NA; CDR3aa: CASSSASRDRDRSYGYTF; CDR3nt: TGTGCCAGCAGCTCCGCGTCCCGGGACAGGGATAGGAGCTATGGCTACACCTTC
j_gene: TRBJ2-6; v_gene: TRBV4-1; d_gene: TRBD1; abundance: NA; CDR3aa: CASSQGTASSGANVLTF; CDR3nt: TGCGCCAGCAGCCAGGGGACAGCGAGCTCTGGGGCCAACGTCCTGACTTTC
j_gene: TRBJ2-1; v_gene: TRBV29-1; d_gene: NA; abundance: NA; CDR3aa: CSVVGNSYNEQFF; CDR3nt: TGCAGCGTTGTCGGAAACTCCTACAATGAGCAGTTCTTC
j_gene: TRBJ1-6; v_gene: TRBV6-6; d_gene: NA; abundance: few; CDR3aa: CASSYSTGYSPLHF; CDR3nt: TGTGCCAGCAGTTATAGTACAGGGTATTCACCCCTCCACTTT
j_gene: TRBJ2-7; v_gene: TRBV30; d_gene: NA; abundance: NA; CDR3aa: CAWSRGAYEQYF; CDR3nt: TGTGCCTGGAGTAGAGGGGCCTACGAGCAGTACTTC
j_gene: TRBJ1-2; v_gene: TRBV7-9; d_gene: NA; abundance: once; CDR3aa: CASSLAAGSYTF; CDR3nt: TGTGCCAGCAGCTTAGCGGCAGGGAGCTACACCTTC
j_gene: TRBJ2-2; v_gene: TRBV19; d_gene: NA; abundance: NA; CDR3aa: CASKDLAGELFF; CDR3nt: TGTGCCAGTAAGGATCTTGCCGGGGAGCTGTTTTTT
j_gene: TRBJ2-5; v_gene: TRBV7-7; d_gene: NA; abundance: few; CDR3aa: CASSFEGGTQYF; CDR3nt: TGTGCTAGCAGCTTTGAGGGGGGGACCCAGTACTTC
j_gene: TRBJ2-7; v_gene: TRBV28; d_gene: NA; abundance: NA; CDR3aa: CASSPRLYEQYF; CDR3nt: TGTGCCAGCAGTCCCCGCCTGTACGAGCAGTACTTC
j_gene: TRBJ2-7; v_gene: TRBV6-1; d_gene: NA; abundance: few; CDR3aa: CASSEAGTKQYF; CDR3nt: TGTGCCAGCAGTGAAGCTGGGACAAAGCAGTACTTC
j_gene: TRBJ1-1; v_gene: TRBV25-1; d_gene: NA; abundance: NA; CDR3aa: CASGIGGRDTEAFF; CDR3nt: TGTGCCAGCGGTATCGGGGGCCGGGACACTGAAGCTTTCTTT
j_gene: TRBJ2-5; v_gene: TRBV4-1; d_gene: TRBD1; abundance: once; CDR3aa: CASSRDRAETQYF; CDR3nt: TGCGCCAGCAGCCGAGACAGGGCGGAGACCCAGTACTTC
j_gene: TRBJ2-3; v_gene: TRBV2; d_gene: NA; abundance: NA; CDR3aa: CASIEDGVTDTQYF; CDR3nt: TGTGCCAGCATAGAGGACGGAGTCACAGATACGCAGTATTTT
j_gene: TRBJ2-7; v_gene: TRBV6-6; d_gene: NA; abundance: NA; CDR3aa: CASSQSGEQYF; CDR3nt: TGTGCCAGCAGCCAGAGCGGGGAGCAGTACTTC
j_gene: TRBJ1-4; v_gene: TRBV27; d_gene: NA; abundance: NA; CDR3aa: CASSPLGRGNEKLFF; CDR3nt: TGTGCCAGCAGTCCCCTCGGAAGGGGAAATGAAAAACTGTTTTTT
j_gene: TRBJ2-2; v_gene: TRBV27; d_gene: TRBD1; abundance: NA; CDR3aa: CASRRDRGPGELFF; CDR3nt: TGTGCCAGCCGCCGGGACAGGGGGCCCGGGGAGCTGTTTTTT
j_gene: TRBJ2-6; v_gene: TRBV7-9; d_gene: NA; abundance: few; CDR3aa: CASRLRASGANVLTF; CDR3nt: TGTGCCAGCAGACTCAGGGCCTCTGGGGCCAACGTCCTGACTTTC
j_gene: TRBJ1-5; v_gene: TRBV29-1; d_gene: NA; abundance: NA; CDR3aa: CSARTGSNQPQHF; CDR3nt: TGCAGCGCACGTACTGGGAGCAATCAGCCCCAGCATTTT
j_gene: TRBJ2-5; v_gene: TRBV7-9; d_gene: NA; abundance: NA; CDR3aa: CASSLSETQYF; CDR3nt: TGTGCCAGCAGCCTAAGCGAGACCCAGTACTTC
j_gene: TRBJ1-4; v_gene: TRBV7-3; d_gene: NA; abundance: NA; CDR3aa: CASSLIEKLFF; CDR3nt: TGTGCCAGCAGCTTAATTGAAAAACTGTTTTTT
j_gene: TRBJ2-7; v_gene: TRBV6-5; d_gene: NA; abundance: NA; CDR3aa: CASSVDWIRSYEQYF; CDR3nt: TGTGCCAGCAGTGTGGACTGGATCCGCTCCTACGAGCAGTACTTC
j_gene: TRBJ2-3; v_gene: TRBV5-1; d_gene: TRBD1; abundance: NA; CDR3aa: CASSSDRVLDTQYF; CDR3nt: TGCGCCAGCAGCTCGGACAGGGTGCTAGATACGCAGTATTTT
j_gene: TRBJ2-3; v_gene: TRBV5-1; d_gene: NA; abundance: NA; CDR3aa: CASSLKTDTQYF; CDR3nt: TGCGCCAGCAGCTTGAAAACAGATACGCAGTATTTT
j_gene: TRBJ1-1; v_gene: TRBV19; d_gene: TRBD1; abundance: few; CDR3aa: CASSTGTGGRYTEAFF; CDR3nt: TGTGCCAGTAGTACCGGGACAGGGGGCCGGTACACTGAAGCTTTCTTT
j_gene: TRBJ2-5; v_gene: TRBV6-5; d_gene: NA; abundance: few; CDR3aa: CASHRYQETQYF; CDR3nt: TGTGCCAGCCACAGATACCAAGAGACCCAGTACTTC